The 2 T cell receptor beta chains below come from one sample, sequenced in a study of T cell repertoires in cytomegalovirus infection. The antigens for these receptors are not known. Each CDR3 protein is one row after TCRdb ran MiXCR on the reads. Of some 940,000 distinct CDR3 sequences in the sample, around 32% were seen once. This material consisted of cultured CD8+ T cells from PBMCs, taken from culture after CMV antigen stimulation. Source of these receptors: a human donor in good health (CMV status not recorded). Some clones in this sample may be carry-over from other donors' samples.

This clonotype came up a few times. The chain recombines TRBV12-3 or TRBV12-4 with TRBJ1-2; tentatively, D is TRBD1 (5 bases). The CDR3 length is 14 residues. V lost 6 bases and J 5 bases, leaving 16 bases between the germline ends. The CDR3 sequence: CASSPEGYRYGYTF. The CDR3 DNA sequence: TGTGCCAGCAGCCCAGAGGGGTATAGGTATGGCTACACCTTC.

This clonotype was observed a few times. The chain uses TRBV6-2 or TRBV6-3 and TRBJ2-2; D ambiguous. Germline CDR1 MNHEY, CDR2 SVGEGT. Trimming removed 2 bases at V and 2 bases at J, with 6 bases between. This CDR3 comprises 14 residues. This chain's CDR3 is CASSYNGNTGELFF. The CDR3 DNA is TGTGCCAGCAGTTACAACGGTAACACCGGGGAGCTGTTTTTT.